The 10 T cell receptor beta chains below all came from one sample that was sequenced in a study of spatial heterogeneity in lung cancer. Study-level results: Tumoral mutation counts were tracked by counts of expanded intratumoral alpha and beta TCRs.

TCRdb reprocessed the 5' RACE reads via MiXCR and lists one record per CDR3 protein. This sample yields over 15,000 distinct CDR3 sequences, of which 9.6% are seen a single time; roughly 21% belongs to the top ten. These TCRs are of unknown antigen specificity. Noted time point: sample taken at primary tumor resection. The sample in question was lung tumor tissue, obtained at surgery. These receptors all stem from a female donor with early-stage non-small cell lung cancer.

This clonotype came up a few times. This beta chain slipped into a library made for alpha chains as a stray read, so its size is not meaningful. This chain joins TRBV10-3 and TRBJ1-2; no clear D gene. This CDR3 spans 14 amino acids. V lost 0 bases, J lost 3 bases, and 8 bases lay in between. Germline V gives CDR1 ENHRY, CDR2 SYGVKD. The CDR3 DNA is TGTGCCATCAGTGAGTCGGATGGTGACTATGGCTACACCTTC. Its protein is CAISESDGDYGYTF.

Turning to this clonotype: This beta chain is an off-target read within a library intended for alpha chains, so its frequency means little. The V and J genes are TRBV6-6 and TRBJ2-7; TRBD1 is a possible D gene (6 bases). The germline gives CDR1 MNHNY, CDR2 SVGAGI (reference sequence). V gave up 6 bases and J gave up 3 bases, with 9 bases separating them. This CDR3 has 12 amino acids. The CDR3 is CASRLQGYEQYF. Written as DNA, the CDR3 is TGTGCCAGCAGACTACAGGGCTACGAGCAGTACTTC.

The table lists this clonotype with a few counts. In a library made to pick up alpha chains, this beta chain is a stray read with a size that means little. This chain uses TRBV7-8 with TRBJ2-7; TRBD1 agrees at 10 bases. The CDR3 sequence is 15 residues long. Per germline, CDR1 SGHVS and CDR2 FQNEAQ. The V and J ends lost 5 bases and 2 bases, in that order; junction bases with no gene match: 6. The CDR3 DNA reads as TGTGCCAGCAGCGTTGCCGGGACAGGGGCCTACGAGCAGTACTTC. It translates to CASSVAGTGAYEQYF.

This clonotype showed up many times. This beta chain appears as a stray read in a library generated for alpha chains; its size is not informative. The rearrangement uses TRBV6-5 and TRBJ2-4; 7 nucleotides line up with TRBD1. Germline values: CDR1 MNHEY, CDR2 SVGAGI. The CDR3 runs 19 residues. V dropped 0 bases and J dropped 0; count of bases not matched to a gene: 11. The CDR3 loop is CASSYSRQGSNQAKNIQYF. The CDR3 DNA follows: TGTGCCAGCAGTTACTCGAGACAGGGCTCCAACCAAGCCAAAAACATTCAGTACTTC.

This clonotype has a count of ten or more. Since it is a stray read in a library aimed at alpha chains, this beta chain has a size that is not meaningful. V and J are TRBV12-3 or TRBV12-4 and TRBJ2-5; D is unclear. The CDR3 consists of 15 residues. Deletions cut 6 bases from V and 2 bases from J, with 16 bases between. This CDR3 is CASRLGTLPQETQYF. The CDR3 DNA follows: TGTGCCAGCAGGCTCGGCACACTCCCTCAAGAGACCCAGTACTTC.

The table lists this clonotype with many counts. This beta chain was picked up by a library intended for alpha chains and is off target, so its count carries little meaning. The chain uses TRBV30 and TRBJ2-2, with 8 bases that match TRBD1. The CDR3 has 16 amino acids. The V and J ends lost 0 bases and 5 bases, in that order; junction bases with no gene match: 8. Germline V gives CDR1 GTSNPN, CDR2 SVGIG (reference sequence). For the CDR3, the DNA is TGTGCCTGGAGTGTAAGAGGCAGGGGGCGAACCGGGGAGCTGTTTTTT. Its translation is CAWSVRGRGRTGELFF.

On this clonotype: Found in a library prepared for alpha chains, this beta chain is an off-target read, and its abundance has little meaning. The chain joins TRBV18 to TRBJ2-2; TRBD2 agrees at 8 bases. Trimming took 6 bases from V and 4 from J; bases not matched to a gene: 7. This CDR3 has 15 residues. The V gene's germline CDR1 is KGHSH and CDR2 LQKENI. CDR3 nucleotides: TGTGCCAGCTCCCTCGGGGGGGCGTCCACCGGGGAGCTGTTTTTT. As protein: CASSLGGASTGELFF.

Many counts were recorded for this clonotype. The library was designed around alpha chains, so this beta chain is a stray read whose abundance carries little weight. The chain employs TRBV28 and TRBJ2-1, with TRBD2 matching 9 bases. This CDR3 comprises 17 residues. Germline-derived CDR1 and CDR2 are MDHEN and SYDVKM. The V segment lost 3 bases and the J segment 0 bases; nucleotides outside the gene matches: 6. CDR3 bases: TGTGCCAGCAGTTTTTCTAGCGGGGACAGCTCCTACAATGAGCAGTTCTTC. It is translated as CASSFSSGDSSYNEQFF. The variable domain in full, with the rest retrieved from reference TRBV28 and TRBJ2-1, is DVKVTQSSRYLVKRTGEKVFLECVQDMDHENMFWYRQDPGLGLRLIYFSYDVKMKEKGDIPEGYSVSREKKERFSLILESASTNQTSMYLCASSFSSGDSSYNEQFFGPGTRLTVL.

This clonotype was seen at least ten times. Being off target in a library aimed at alpha chains, this beta chain has a size of little meaning. This sequence joins TRBV20-1 and TRBJ2-3; the D gene is possibly TRBD1 (6 bases). The CDR3 spans 16 residues. V was cut by 3 bases and J by 5 bases, with 21 bases left in between. CDR1 DFQATT and CDR2 SNEGSKA come from the germline V gene (reference sequence). CDR3 DNA sequence: TGCAGTGCTAGTAACCGGGGCAGGGGCGGAGGAGATACGCAGTATTTT. This translates into CSASNRGRGGGDTQYF.

In this sample, this clonotype turned up a few times. This beta chain is an unintended read in a library built for alpha chains; its size means little. This chain joins TRBV6-6 and TRBJ1-2; 9 bases are a match to TRBD1. Germline V lookup: CDR1 MNHNY, CDR2 SVGAGI (reference sequence). This CDR3 spans 15 amino acids. J was trimmed by 4 bases and V by 0 bases; bases with no gene match: 3. CDR3 loop: CASSYSGQGSYGYTF. Here the CDR3 DNA reads TGTGCCAGCAGTTACTCGGGACAGGGCTCCTATGGCTACACCTTC.